This is a list of T cell receptor beta chains from one sample in a study of T cell repertoires in cytomegalovirus infection. In TCRdb, the reads were re-called with MiXCR into one record per CDR3 protein. Of 150,000 to 200,000 distinct CDR3 sequences detected, 25% to 30% appear once; the ten largest clones hold approximately 30%. The sample taken for sequencing was PBMCs. Receptors were obtained from a human donor in good health (CMV status not recorded). Some clones in this sample may be carry-over from other donors' samples. CDR3s include the opening cysteine and the closing phenylalanine or tryptophan. The order of the fields is J gene, D gene, clone size, V gene, CDR3 protein, CDR3 DNA. The D gene is left open where the match is weak. Only some rows state a clone size, as once, few, many or a class for expanded clones.

>TRBJ1-5|-|many|TRBV7-2
CASSLGPGDQPQHF
TGTGCCAGCAGCTTAGGTCCCGGCGATCAGCCCCAGCATTTT
>TRBJ1-3|TRBD1|-|TRBV7-6
CASSLGTGGSGNTIYF
TGTGCCAGCAGCTTAGGGACAGGGGGCTCTGGAAACACCATATATTTT
>TRBJ2-7|TRBD1|few|TRBV19
CASSGTVNSYEQYF
TGTGCCAGTAGCGGGACAGTTAACTCCTACGAGCAGTACTTC
>TRBJ2-7|TRBD1|-|TRBV7-9
CASSLQGADEQYF
TGTGCCAGCAGCTTACAGGGGGCGGACGAGCAGTACTTC
>TRBJ1-5|TRBD1|few|TRBV20-1
CSATLFGQGNQPQHF
TGCAGTGCCACACTTTTCGGACAGGGTAATCAGCCCCAGCATTTT
>TRBJ1-2|-|-|TRBV5-8
CASSLLQGNYGYTF
TGTGCCAGCAGCTTGTTACAGGGTAACTATGGCTACACCTTC
>TRBJ1-4|TRBD1|-|TRBV7-8
CASSFTGAGEKLFF
TGTGCCAGCAGCTTCACAGGGGCGGGTGAAAAACTGTTTTTT
>TRBJ2-5|-|few|TRBV5-5
CASSLYRVQETQYF
TGTGCCAGCAGCTTATACAGGGTTCAAGAGACCCAGTACTTC
>TRBJ1-1|-|few|TRBV11-2
CASSQGLTNTEAFF
TGTGCCAGCAGCCAGGGACTGACGAACACTGAAGCTTTCTTT
>TRBJ1-1|-|-|TRBV20-1
CSARDPDSRNTEAFF
TGCAGTGCTAGAGACCCCGACAGCCGTAACACTGAAGCTTTCTTT
>TRBJ2-7|-|-|TRBV6-1
CASSEGDNPYEQYF
TGTGCCAGCAGTGAAGGTGACAACCCCTACGAGCAGTACTTC
>TRBJ1-2|-|-|TRBV7-2
CASSNGNYGYTF
TGTGCCAGCAGCAATGGAAACTATGGCTACACCTTC
>TRBJ1-1|-|few|TRBV2
CASSENEIETAEAFF
TGTGCCAGCAGTGAGAACGAGATAGAAACCGCTGAAGCTTTCTTT
>TRBJ1-1|TRBD1|once|TRBV4-2
CASSQGTDNTEAFF
TGTGCCAGCAGCCAGGGGACAGATAACACTGAAGCTTTCTTT
>TRBJ2-7|-|once|TRBV11-2
CACSFSTGSYEQYF
TGTGCCTGCAGCTTTTCGACAGGCTCCTACGAGCAGTACTTC
>TRBJ2-4|-|few|TRBV2
CASSEPRGAKNIQYF
TGTGCCAGCAGTGAACCCAGGGGTGCCAAAAACATTCAGTACTTC
>TRBJ2-1|-|few|TRBV5-1
CASSLVRDEQFF
TGCGCCAGCAGCTTGGTGCGCGATGAGCAGTTCTTC
>TRBJ1-1|-|many|TRBV7-2
CASSSGGGVPEAFF
TGTGCCAGCAGCTCCGGTGGGGGGGTCCCTGAAGCTTTCTTT
>TRBJ1-1|-|once|TRBV11-2
CASRHGDRLEAFF
TGTGCCAGCAGACACGGGGACCGACTCGAAGCTTTCTTT
>TRBJ2-1|-|-|TRBV19
CASSISGSSYNEQFF
TGTGCCAGTAGTATAAGCGGCAGCTCCTACAATGAGCAGTTCTTC
>TRBJ2-1|-|few|TRBV12-3/TRBV12-4
CASSPDRQAEQFF
TGTGCCAGCAGTCCTGACAGACAAGCTGAGCAGTTCTTC
>TRBJ2-3|-|many|TRBV7-2
CASSSRRLRGETDTQYF
TGTGCCAGCAGCTCCCGACGTCTACGAGGTGAGACAGATACGCAGTATTTT
>TRBJ1-5|-|few|TRBV19
CASTPLSGVVMAQHF
TGTGCCAGTACGCCCCTTTCGGGGGTGGTGATGGCCCAGCATTTT
>TRBJ2-7|-|many|TRBV7-3
CASSLSGSSYEQYF
TGTGCCAGCAGCTTATCGGGCTCCTCCTACGAGCAGTACTTC
>TRBJ2-1|TRBD1|-|TRBV6-2/TRBV6-3
CASSWDSSYNEQFF
TGTGCCAGCAGTTGGGACAGCTCCTACAATGAGCAGTTCTTC
>TRBJ2-3|TRBD2|-|TRBV9
CASSVRTSGSTDTQYF
TGTGCCAGCAGCGTCCGGACTAGCGGAAGCACAGATACGCAGTATTTT
>TRBJ1-6|TRBD1|many|TRBV7-2
CASSLGQGRASSPLHF
TGTGCCAGCAGCCTCGGACAGGGGCGGGCGAGTTCACCCCTCCACTTT
>TRBJ2-1|TRBD2|-|TRBV7-3
CASSSKRGNRGEQFF
TGTGCCAGCAGCTCCAAGCGGGGGAACCGGGGTGAGCAGTTCTTC
>TRBJ2-1|-|-|TRBV20-1
CSAREGGKNEQFF
TGCAGTGCTAGAGAAGGGGGGAAGAATGAGCAGTTCTTC
>TRBJ2-7|TRBD2|few|TRBV14
CASSHRGELAFYEQYF
TGTGCCAGCAGCCACCGTGGGGAACTAGCGTTCTACGAGCAGTACTTC
>TRBJ1-2|-|-|TRBV7-9
CASSSGFGLGTGYTF
TGTGCCAGCAGCTCGGGATTTGGACTAGGGACCGGCTACACCTTC
>TRBJ1-1|TRBD1|-|TRBV6-6
CASSRRQGASTEAFF
TGTGCCAGCAGTAGACGACAGGGGGCGAGCACTGAAGCTTTCTTT
>TRBJ2-1|TRBD2|-|TRBV6-1
CASSEGRGGSYNEQFF
TGTGCCAGCAGTGAAGGTCGCGGGGGATCCTACAATGAGCAGTTCTTC
>TRBJ1-2|TRBD1|few|TRBV12-3/TRBV12-4
CASSEGQGYGYTF
TGTGCCAGCAGTGAGGGACAGGGCTATGGCTACACCTTC
>TRBJ2-7|TRBD1|-|TRBV7-9
CASSYGQGEQYF
TGTGCCAGCAGCTACGGACAGGGCGAGCAGTACTTC
>TRBJ1-1|-|few|TRBV29-1
CSVEPWQNEAFF
TGCAGCGTTGAACCTTGGCAGAATGAAGCTTTCTTT
>TRBJ1-2|TRBD1|few|TRBV20-1
CSASLQGAYGYTF
TGCAGTGCTAGTCTTCAGGGGGCCTATGGCTACACCTTC
>TRBJ1-2|-|-|TRBV4-1
CASSQEVTRSNYGYTF
TGCGCCAGCAGCCAAGAAGTCACGCGATCTAACTATGGCTACACCTTC
>TRBJ1-2|TRBD1|few|TRBV4-1
CASSQPAGGANYGYTF
TGCGCCAGCAGTCAGCCTGCAGGGGGTGCTAACTATGGCTACACCTTC
>TRBJ2-5|-|-|TRBV20-1
CSARPGAETQYF
TGCAGTGCTAGGCCGGGGGCAGAGACCCAGTACTTC
>TRBJ1-2|-|-|TRBV5-6
CASSLDEGCTF
TGTGCCAGCAGCCTAGATGAGGGTTGCACCTTC
>TRBJ2-3|TRBD2|few|TRBV12-5
CASGKMEGRGTDTQYF
TGTGCTAGTGGGAAGATGGAGGGGAGGGGCACAGATACGCAGTATTTT
>TRBJ1-3|-|-|TRBV6-1
CASSEAWGGNTIYF
TGTGCCAGCAGTGAAGCGTGGGGGGGAAACACCATATATTTT
>TRBJ2-2|-|-|TRBV7-2
CASCLATRTGELFF
TGTGCCAGCTGCTTAGCGACGAGGACCGGGGAGCTGTTTTTT
>TRBJ1-2|-|many|TRBV7-2
CASSLGVEGVYGYTF
TGTGCCAGCAGCTTAGGGGTTGAGGGGGTCTATGGCTACACCTTC
>TRBJ2-7|-|-|TRBV4-3
CASSPRSGYEQYF
TGCGCCAGCAGCCCTCGGTCGGGCTACGAGCAGTACTTC
>TRBJ1-2|-|many|TRBV7-2
CASSLGDYGYTF
TGTGCCAGCAGCTTAGGGGACTATGGCTACACCTTC
>TRBJ1-5|-|few|TRBV19
CASSMQTGWGQPQHF
TGTGCCAGTAGTATGCAGACAGGCTGGGGTCAGCCCCAGCATTTT
>TRBJ2-2|-|many|TRBV7-8
CASSYEGLNTGELFF
TGTGCCAGCAGCTATGAGGGACTGAACACCGGGGAGCTGTTTTTT
>TRBJ2-3|TRBD2|few|TRBV28
CASRSPGTSGGATDTQYF
TGTGCCAGCAGATCCCCCGGGACTAGCGGGGGGGCGACAGATACGCAGTATTTT
>TRBJ1-5|-|-|TRBV19
CASSVYRDTPMGQPQHF
TGTGCCAGTAGTGTCTACCGGGACACACCAATGGGGCAGCCCCAGCATTTT
>TRBJ2-7|-|few|TRBV18
CASSQGSVYEQYF
TGTGCCAGCTCACAGGGCAGCGTCTACGAGCAGTACTTC
>TRBJ2-7|TRBD1|few|TRBV6-2/TRBV6-3
CASSPTGNRYEQYF
TGTGCCAGCAGCCCGACAGGGAATCGGTACGAGCAGTACTTC
>TRBJ1-1|-|few|TRBV5-1
CASSIGGGNTEAFF
TGCGCCAGCTCAATCGGAGGGGGGAACACTGAAGCTTTCTTT
>TRBJ2-2|-|few|TRBV7-3
CASSPRTAFNTGELFF
TGTGCCAGCAGCCCACGGACAGCCTTCAACACCGGGGAGCTGTTTTTT
>TRBJ1-2|-|few|TRBV10-3
CATMADSGGYTF
TGTGCCACGATGGCGGACAGCGGAGGCTACACCTTC
>TRBJ2-7|-|-|TRBV12-3/TRBV12-4
CASSLAGTNEQYF
TGTGCCAGCAGTTTAGCGGGCACCAACGAGCAGTACTTC
>TRBJ2-1|-|few|TRBV20-1
CSVTSNEQFF
TGCAGTGTTACTAGCAATGAGCAGTTCTTC
>TRBJ2-3|TRBD2|few|TRBV24-1
CATSDTLAGGGSGDTQYF
TGTGCCACCAGTGACACACTAGCGGGGGGAGGGTCGGGAGATACGCAGTATTTT